Sequencing of this T cell receptor (beta chain) was carried out in a study of blood T cell repertoires in COVID-19. In the study overall: Acute-phase and convalescent COVID-19 samples originated in the United States, Italy and Spain. T cells, B-cell-depleted T cells, or PBMCs supplied cDNA or gDNA.

As originally analysed: Amplification with reference gene primers provided the estimates of nucleated cell counts. Generated by immunoSEQ multiplex PCR, the TCRdb table keeps only in-frame clones and is missing some. D and trimming come from the DNA, and the V and J calls and clone size come from that table. This sample carries about 140,000 clones, 84% of them seen once, and the ten largest clones take about 7%. Germline assignment: CDR1 SNHLY and CDR2 FYNNEI. CDR3 length: 15 amino acids. V was clipped by 6 bases and J by 9 bases, with 21 bases between them. The TCR originated in a human donor in a cohort sampled during active COVID-19. This chain joins TRBV2 and TRBJ2-1; possibly TRBD2 for D (6 bases). Sequencing was carried out using peripheral blood. CDR3: CASSATSSGAGEQFF. The CDR3 DNA reads TGTGCCAGCAGCGCAACTAGCTCCGGGGCGGGTGAGCAGTTCTTC.